These 27 T cell receptor beta chains were sequenced from one sample in a study of T cell responses to AZD1222 COVID-19 vaccine (TCRdb year 2021). What the time point label conveys for this sample: baseline before first vaccination. The protocol used for the library was the immunoSEQ multiplex PCR assay. The table comes from immuneACCESS by way of TCRdb, which keeps in-frame sequences with V and J called. Part of the clones is missing from these tables; in studies checked, under half for an unresolved V gene and the rest for unknown reasons. Recorded for this sample are 100,000 or so clones; roughly 84% of them occurred a single time. 15% to 20% of the sample is held by the ten biggest clonotypes. Sequences were derived from peripheral blood, sampled on day 0 of AZD1222 vaccination. These receptors were taken from an adult in good health.

The CDR3 DNA reads as TGTGCCAGCAGCGCCAGTGCTGGAAACACCATATATTTT. This encodes CASSASAGNTIYF. The V gene is TRBV7-7, the J gene TRBJ1-3; D unresolved. This CDR3 is built from 13 residues. CDR1 is SSHAT and CDR2 is FNYEAQ in the germline V gene (reference sequence). Deletions cut 5 bases from V and 2 bases from J, with 7 bases between.

The V call is TRBV5-4, the J call TRBJ2-2, with D perhaps given as TRBD1 or TRBD2 (6 bases each). The CDR3 runs to 16 residues. Trimming removed 2 bases at V and 1 base at J, with 12 bases between. Germline-derived CDR1 and CDR2 are SGHNT and YYREEE (reference sequence). Here the CDR3 reads CASSFEGGWNTGELFF. The CDR3 DNA sequence: TGTGCCAGCAGCTTTGAGGGGGGCTGGAACACCGGGGAGCTGTTTTTT.

The rearrangement joins TRBV5-4 to TRBJ2-1, with D maybe TRBD2 (5 bases). The CDR3 has 13 residues. V was cut by 3 bases and J by 4 bases, with 8 bases left in between. Germline V gene lookup returns CDR1 SGHNT and CDR2 YYREEE (reference sequence). The DNA of the CDR3 is TGTGCCAGCAGCTCGACTATGTACAATGAGCAGTTCTTC. This gives the protein CASSSTMYNEQFF.

The V and J genes are TRBV5-6 and TRBJ2-2, with a possible D match to TRBD2 (6 bases). V was clipped by 0 bases and J by 6 bases, with 12 bases between them. CDR1 and CDR2 from the germline V gene are SGHDT and YYEEEE. The CDR3 loop spans 15 amino acids. CDR3 DNA: TGTGCCAGCAGCTTGGAGGCAGGCGGGGCCGGGGAGCTGTTTTTT. Translated, it gives CASSLEAGGAGELFF.

This sequence joins TRBV7-9 and TRBJ2-3; TRBD1 might be the D (5 bases). V was shortened by 5 bases and J by 1 base, with 13 bases between the two germline ends. The CDR3 is made up of 15 amino acids. The V gene's germline CDR1 is SEHNR and CDR2 FQNEAQ (reference sequence). This CDR3 reads CASSPQGLGTDTQYF. CDR3 in DNA: TGTGCCAGCAGCCCCCAGGGTTTGGGCACAGATACGCAGTATTTT.

The chain carries TRBV30 and TRBJ1-1; D might be TRBD1 (5 bases). This CDR3 is built from 12 residues. From germline, CDR1 is GTSNPN and CDR2 SVGIG (reference sequence). V shed 6 bases and J shed 4 bases, with 12 bases lying between them. CDR3 sequence reads: CACLEGVTEAFF. The CDR3 nucleotides read TGTGCCTGTTTAGAAGGGGTCACTGAAGCTTTCTTT.

This clone was counted only a few times. This sequence joins TRBV18 and TRBJ2-1, with TRBD1 identical over 7 bases. Germline V gene lookup returns CDR1 KGHSH and CDR2 LQKENI. V dropped 0 bases and J dropped 5; count of bases not matched to a gene: 7. The CDR3 has 16 amino acids. The CDR3 nucleotides are TGTGCCAGCTCACCACCTTCTCGGGACAGAAACAATGAGCAGTTCTTC. Translating it yields CASSPPSRDRNNEQFF.

This sequence joins TRBV6-5 and TRBJ1-5; D unclear. In germline, CDR1 is MNHEY, CDR2 SVGAGI. V was cut by 8 bases and J by 3 bases, with 14 bases left in between. There are 14 residues in the CDR3. CDR3 DNA sequence: TGTGCCAGCGTTTTAAGGGTATCCAATCAGCCCCAGCATTTT. Its translation is CASVLRVSNQPQHF.

This clone has more than one count but fewer than ten. The rearrangement joins TRBV6-6 to TRBJ2-1; 10 nucleotides agree with TRBD2. The CDR3 totals 15 residues. Germline loops: CDR1 MNHNY, CDR2 SVGAGI (reference sequence). Trimming removed 9 bases from V and 7 bases from J; junction bases left unmatched: 12. CDR3 loop: CASKLLAGPRNEQFF. The CDR3 nucleotides are TGTGCCAGTAAGTTACTAGCGGGGCCACGGAATGAGCAGTTCTTC.

J is TRBJ2-1 and V is TRBV20-1; maybe TRBD2 (6 bases). The CDR3 is 14 amino acids. Trimming shortened V by 3 bases and J by 8 bases, and 17 bases separated the two germline ends. From germline, CDR1 is DFQATT and CDR2 SNEGSKA (reference sequence). CDR3 loop: CSASFFGRGDEQFF. The CDR3 nucleotides are TGCAGTGCTAGTTTTTTTGGGCGCGGGGATGAGCAGTTCTTC.

V and J are TRBV30 and TRBJ2-7; 9 bases align to TRBD2. This CDR3 comprises 14 residues. Germline V gives CDR1 GTSNPN, CDR2 SVGIG (reference sequence). The ends lost 4 bases at V and 4 bases at J; junction bases unmatched: 8. CDR3 amino acids: CAWKQNSGGYEQYF. DNA of the CDR3: TGTGCCTGGAAGCAGAATAGCGGGGGTTACGAGCAGTACTTC.

The chain combines TRBV15 with TRBJ1-5; D gene unclear. Trimming pared 0 bases from V and 5 bases from J, leaving 8 bases between. Germline V CDR1 and CDR2: LNHNV, YYDKDF (reference sequence). This CDR3 region has 14 residues. CDR3: CATSRDKGYQPQHF. The CDR3 nucleotides read TGTGCCACCAGCAGAGATAAGGGATATCAGCCCCAGCATTTT.

The chain employs TRBV6-5 and TRBJ1-1; D ambiguous. This CDR3 is built from 12 residues. Germline V gives CDR1 MNHEY, CDR2 SVGAGI. Trimming took 7 bases from V and 1 from J, leaving 7 bases between them. The CDR3 DNA reads as TGTGCCAGCAAGACTCAGAACACTGAAGCTTTCTTT. Encoded protein: CASKTQNTEAFF.

V gene TRBV12-3 or TRBV12-4 combines with J gene TRBJ1-5; 7 bases are a match to TRBD1. This CDR3 is built from 13 residues. V shed 6 bases, J shed 5 bases, and the junction held 4 bases outside the gene matches. CDR3 loop: CASSMTGHQPQHF. The CDR3 nucleotides read TGTGCCAGCAGCATGACAGGGCATCAGCCCCAGCATTTT.

The genes are TRBV5-6 and TRBJ2-3; 9 bases are a match to TRBD2. The ends lost 3 bases at V and 3 bases at J; junction bases unmatched: 8. The V gene's germline CDR1 is SGHDT and CDR2 YYEEEE. CDR3 length: 16 residues. CDR3 sequence (DNA): TGTGCCAGCAGCTACCCCACGGCGGGAGGGACAGATACGCAGTATTTT. Its protein product is CASSYPTAGGTDTQYF.

This chain links TRBV11-2 with TRBJ1-2, with unresolved D. Trimming cost V 2 bases and J 0 bases, with 13 bases left between them. CDR1 and CDR2 (germline): SGHAT, FQNNGV. This CDR3 spans 16 amino acids. CDR3 amino acids: CASSLTGNRPNYGYTF. The CDR3 bases are TGTGCCAGCAGCTTAACTGGGAATCGTCCTAACTATGGCTACACCTTC.

The chain couples TRBV6-2 or TRBV6-3 to TRBJ1-1; D unclear. Between the trimmed V and J ends, which lost 2 bases and 7 bases, there was a span of 14 bases. This CDR3 contains 14 residues. Germline loops: CDR1 MNHEY, CDR2 SVGEGT. CDR3 in amino acids: CASSYLDPGGEAFF. The CDR3, as DNA: TGTGCCAGCAGTTACCTCGACCCGGGAGGTGAAGCTTTCTTT.

The chain has TRBV11-3 and TRBJ2-2, with D hard to call. Germline values: CDR1 SGHNT, CDR2 YENEEA. This CDR3 comprises 16 residues. Trimming cost V 1 base and J 1 base, with 10 bases left between them. CDR3 sequence: CASSLVRSLNTGELFF. In DNA, the CDR3 is TGTGCCAGCAGCTTAGTTCGCAGCCTGAACACCGGGGAGCTGTTTTTT.

The rearrangement links TRBV7-9 to TRBJ1-6; 9 nucleotides align to TRBD1. V shed 4 bases and J 9 bases; nucleotides not matched to a gene: 4. The CDR3 has 14 residues. Germline V gene sequence: CDR1 SEHNR, CDR2 FQNEAQ (reference sequence). As DNA, the CDR3 is TGTGCCAGCAGCTCGTGGACAGGGGCTTCACCCCTCCACTTT. Protein product: CASSSWTGASPLHF.

CDR3 in DNA: TGTGCCAGCAAGGGCCCGGGCGTATTTTGGGAGCAGTACTTC. Translation gives CASKGPGVFWEQYF. V usage is TRBV7-8 and J usage is TRBJ2-7; D not resolved. Trimming removed 7 bases from V and 7 bases from J, with 20 bases in between. The CDR3 contains 14 residues. Germline V gives CDR1 SGHVS, CDR2 FQNEAQ.

V gene TRBV2 combines with J gene TRBJ1-6; D call uncertain. The V end lost 7 bases, the J end lost 0 bases, and 10 bases lay between the germline ends. The CDR3 runs 15 residues. From germline, CDR1 is SNHLY and CDR2 FYNNEI. CDR3 amino acids: CASKYESSYNSPLHF. In DNA, the CDR3 is TGTGCCAGCAAATACGAGAGCTCCTATAATTCACCCCTCCACTTT.

The chain couples TRBV19 to TRBJ1-4; a possible D gene is TRBD1 (5 bases). The CDR3 has 14 amino acids. Germline V gives CDR1 LNHDA, CDR2 SQIVND (reference sequence). Trimming stripped 6 bases from V and 7 bases from J, with 15 bases between. As DNA, the CDR3 is TGTGCCAGTAGCCGCGGGGGTTCGGGTGAAAAACTGTTTTTT. It codes for CASSRGGSGEKLFF.

This clone was seen more than once but under ten times. CDR3 sequence (DNA): TGTGCCAGCAGCTTGGGAGGTACAGGGGGGGCCGGAAACACCATATATTTT. Its protein product is CASSLGGTGGAGNTIYF. The chain joins TRBV5-4 to TRBJ1-3; 8 positions match TRBD1. The CDR3 spans 17 residues. V lost 0 bases to trimming and J lost 4 bases; unmatched junction nucleotides: 9. The germline CDR1 and CDR2 sequences are SGHNT and YYREEE (reference sequence).

The rearrangement links TRBV4-1 to TRBJ2-7, with 9 bases that match TRBD1. The CDR3 is made up of 16 amino acids. Germline CDR1 and CDR2: MGHRA and YSYEKL. Trimming at V came to 3 bases and at J to 7 bases, leaving 13 bases not matched to a gene. CDR3 region: CASSHPGTGSTREQYF. DNA of the CDR3: TGCGCCAGCAGCCACCCCGGGACAGGGTCGACCAGGGAGCAGTACTTC.

The chain employs TRBV29-1 and TRBJ1-2, with 8 bases that match TRBD1. Germline values: CDR1 SQVTM, CDR2 ANQGSEA. V shed 4 bases, J shed 0 bases, and the junction held 4 bases outside the gene matches. The CDR3 totals 14 residues. In nucleotides, the CDR3 is TGCAGCGTTGTCCCACAGGGGGCTAACTATGGCTACACCTTC. It is translated as CSVVPQGANYGYTF.

The chain combines TRBV5-1 with TRBJ2-3, with 8 positions matching TRBD1. The CDR3 is 16 residues long. V shed 4 bases and J 4 bases; nucleotides not matched to a gene: 11. The germline CDR1 and CDR2 sequences are SGHRS and YFSETQ. CDR3: CASSITEQGGADTQYF. The DNA of the CDR3 is TGCGCCAGCAGCATAACCGAACAGGGGGGTGCAGATACGCAGTATTTT.

The V gene is TRBV10-3, the J gene TRBJ1-6, with TRBD1 as a possible D gene (5 bases). The CDR3 runs 16 residues. V was pared by 7 bases and J by 13 bases, with 26 bases between. Germline lookup yields CDR1 ENHRY and CDR2 SYGVKD. The CDR3 spells CAINPGTGSLEGPLHF. CDR3 in DNA: TGTGCCATCAACCCCGGGACGGGGTCTCTCGAGGGGCCCCTCCACTTT.